A selection of T cell receptor beta chains follows, all from one sample in a study of CD8 T cells in ankylosing spondylitis. From the 5' RACE reads, TCRdb called clonotypes with MiXCR, one entry per CDR3 protein. The repertoire holds just under 95,000 distinct CDR3 sequences, with just under 9% as singletons. Input material: blood, either unsorted or a sorted T cell fraction (not recorded which). These receptors all come from a male donor with ankylosing spondylitis or in good health (not recorded which). The CDR3 runs from the conserved cysteine through the conserved F or W. The D gene is left open where the match is weak. Clone size is stated in some rows and not others, as once, few, many or a class when expanded.

13 NA TRBJ2-7 TRBV12-3/TRBV12-4 many CASSSLELYEQYF TGTGCCAGCAGTTCATTGGAGTTATACGAGCAGTACTTC
12 NA TRBJ1-1 TRBV20-1 many CSATGSNTEAFF TGCAGTGCTACGGGCAGTAACACTGAAGCTTTCTTT
16 TRBD1 TRBJ2-5 TRBV7-9 NA CASSLGDRPVQETQYF TGTGCCAGCAGCTTAGGGGACAGGCCCGTGCAAGAGACCCAGTACTTC
16 TRBD1 TRBJ1-1 TRBV7-2 many CASSARTGARAPEAFF TGTGCCAGCAGCGCACGGACAGGGGCTAGGGCCCCTGAAGCTTTCTTT
15 NA TRBJ1-2 TRBV9 many CASSVDPGRGYGYTF TGTGCCAGCAGCGTAGACCCGGGTAGGGGGTATGGCTACACCTTC
14 TRBD1 TRBJ2-7 TRBV2 few CASARDSSSYEQYF TGTGCCAGCGCCCGGGACAGTTCTTCCTACGAGCAGTACTTC
15 NA TRBJ1-4 TRBV7-8 many CASSSRQATNEKLFF TGTGCCAGCAGCTCGCGACAGGCAACTAATGAAAAACTGTTTTTT
14 TRBD2 TRBJ2-1 TRBV12-3/TRBV12-4 many CASIIAGGTNEQFF TGTGCCAGCATAATAGCGGGGGGAACGAATGAGCAGTTCTTC
18 NA TRBJ2-3 TRBV27 many CASIPQGLGGGYTDTQYF TGTGCCAGCATCCCCCAGGGTTTGGGCGGGGGCTACACAGATACGCAGTATTTT
16 NA TRBJ2-3 TRBV7-2 few CASSLGGGGATDTQYF TGTGCCAGCAGCTTAGGCGGAGGGGGGGCCACAGATACGCAGTATTTT
15 NA TRBJ2-7 TRBV5-1 many CASSGGVRFGYEQYF TGCGCCAGCAGTGGTGGTGTCAGATTCGGCTACGAGCAGTACTTC